This record looks at one T cell receptor beta chain sequence and its context. This record comes from a study of blood T cell repertoires in COVID-19. Study summary: The origin of the acute and convalescent COVID-19 samples was the United States, Italy and Spain.

The trim removed 0 bases at V and 1 base at J, leaving 6 bases unmatched. Germline V gene data show CDR1 as SGHRS and CDR2 as YFSETQ. This CDR3 has 18 residues. Profiled with immunoSEQ multiplex PCR; TCRdb holds only in-frame clones, not every one. The sample contains roughly 670,000 clones, approximately 90% of which appear only once. Sequenced sample: peripheral blood. The receptor was isolated from a woman under 30 with acute or convalescent COVID-19. The chain combines TRBV5-1 with TRBJ2-3; 12 nucleotides align to TRBD1. The DNA for the CDR3 is TGCGCCAGCAGCTTGGGGAGGGACAGGGGGCTTCGCACAGATACGCAGTATTTT. It translates to CASSLGRDRGLRTDTQYF.